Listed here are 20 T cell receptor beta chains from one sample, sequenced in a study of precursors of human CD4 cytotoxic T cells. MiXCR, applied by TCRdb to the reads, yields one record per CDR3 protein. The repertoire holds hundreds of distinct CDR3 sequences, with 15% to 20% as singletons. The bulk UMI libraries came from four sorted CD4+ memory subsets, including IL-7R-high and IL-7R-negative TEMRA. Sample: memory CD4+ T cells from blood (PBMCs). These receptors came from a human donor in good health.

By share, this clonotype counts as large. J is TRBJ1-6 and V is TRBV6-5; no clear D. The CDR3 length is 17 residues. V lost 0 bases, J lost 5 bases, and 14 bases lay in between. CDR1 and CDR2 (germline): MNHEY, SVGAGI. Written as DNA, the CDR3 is TGTGCCAGCAGTTACTCGACGGGGTCACCAAATAATTCACCCCTCCACTTT. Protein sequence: CASSYSTGSPNNSPLHF.

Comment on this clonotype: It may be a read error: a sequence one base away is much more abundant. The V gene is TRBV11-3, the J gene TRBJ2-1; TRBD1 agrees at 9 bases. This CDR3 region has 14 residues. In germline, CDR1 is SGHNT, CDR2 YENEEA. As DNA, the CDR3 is TGTACCAGCAGCGTACAGGGGGCAGGGGATGAGCAGTTCTTC. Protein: CTSSVQGAGDEQFF.

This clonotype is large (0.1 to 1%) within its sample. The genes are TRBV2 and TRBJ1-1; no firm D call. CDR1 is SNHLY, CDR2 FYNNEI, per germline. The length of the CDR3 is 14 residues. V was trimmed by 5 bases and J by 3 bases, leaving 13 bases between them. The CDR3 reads CASSFFKGDTEAFF. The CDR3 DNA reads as TGTGCCAGCAGTTTTTTTAAAGGAGACACTGAAGCTTTCTTT. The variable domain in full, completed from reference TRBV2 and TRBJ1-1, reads EPEVTQTPSHQVTQMGQEVILRCVPISNHLYFYWYRQILGQKVEFLVSFYNNEISEKSEIFDDQFSVERPDGSNFTLKIRSTKLEDSAMYFCASSFFKGDTEAFFGQGTRLTVV.

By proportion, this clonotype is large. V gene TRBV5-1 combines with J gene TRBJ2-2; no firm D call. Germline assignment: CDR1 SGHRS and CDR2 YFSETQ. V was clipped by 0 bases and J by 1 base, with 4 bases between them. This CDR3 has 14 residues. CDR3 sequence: CASSLAGNTGELFF. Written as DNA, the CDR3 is TGCGCCAGCAGCTTGGCCGGGAACACCGGGGAGCTGTTTTTT.

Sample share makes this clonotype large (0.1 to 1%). In DNA form, the CDR3 reads TGTGCCAGCAGCCCCGGGACTCCCCTCAATGAGCAGTTCTTC. Its protein product is CASSPGTPLNEQFF. V and J are TRBV7-2 and TRBJ2-1; D possibly corresponds to TRBD2 (6 bases). With 5 bases removed from V and 6 bases from J, the gap between germline ends came to 14 bases. The CDR3 covers 14 residues. CDR1 SGHTA and CDR2 FQGNSA come from the germline V gene. The full variable domain, with the rest looked up from reference TRBV7-2 and TRBJ2-1, is GAGVSQSPSNKVTEKGKDVELRCDPISGHTALYWYRQSLGQGLEFLIYFQGNSAPDKSGLPSDRFSAERTGGSVSTLTIQRTQQEDSAVYLCASSPGTPLNEQFFGPGTRLTVL.

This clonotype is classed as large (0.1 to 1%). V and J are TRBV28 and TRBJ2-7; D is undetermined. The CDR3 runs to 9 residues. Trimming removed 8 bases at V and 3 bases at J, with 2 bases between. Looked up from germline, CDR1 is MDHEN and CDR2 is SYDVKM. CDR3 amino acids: CASGYEQYF. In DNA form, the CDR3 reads TGTGCCAGCGGCTACGAGCAGTACTTC.

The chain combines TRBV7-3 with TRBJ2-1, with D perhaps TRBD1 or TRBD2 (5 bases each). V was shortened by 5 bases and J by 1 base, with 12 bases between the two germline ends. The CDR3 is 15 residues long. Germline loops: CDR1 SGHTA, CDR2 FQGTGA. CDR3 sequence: CASSPRGKSYNEQFF. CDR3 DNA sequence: TGTGCCAGCAGCCCGAGGGGTAAGTCCTACAATGAGCAGTTCTTC.

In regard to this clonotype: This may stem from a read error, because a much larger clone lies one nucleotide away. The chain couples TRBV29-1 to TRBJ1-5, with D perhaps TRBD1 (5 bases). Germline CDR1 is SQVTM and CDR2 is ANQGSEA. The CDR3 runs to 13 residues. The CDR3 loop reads CSVGGGSKQPQHF. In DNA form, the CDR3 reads TGCAGCGTTGGCGGGGGAAGCAAGCAGCCCCAGCATTTT.

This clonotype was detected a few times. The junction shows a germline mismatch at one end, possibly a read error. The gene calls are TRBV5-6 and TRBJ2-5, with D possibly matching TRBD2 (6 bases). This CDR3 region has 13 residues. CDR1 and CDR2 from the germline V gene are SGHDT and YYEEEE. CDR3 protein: CASSLGGSETQYF. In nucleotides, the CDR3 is TGTGCCAGCAGTTTGGGGGGTTCAGAGACCCAGTACTTC.

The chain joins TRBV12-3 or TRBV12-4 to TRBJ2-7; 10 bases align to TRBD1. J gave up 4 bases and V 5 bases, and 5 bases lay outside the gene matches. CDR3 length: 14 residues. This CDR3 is CASSRDRGGYEQYF. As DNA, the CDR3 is TGTGCCAGCAGTAGGGACAGGGGCGGGTACGAGCAGTACTTC.

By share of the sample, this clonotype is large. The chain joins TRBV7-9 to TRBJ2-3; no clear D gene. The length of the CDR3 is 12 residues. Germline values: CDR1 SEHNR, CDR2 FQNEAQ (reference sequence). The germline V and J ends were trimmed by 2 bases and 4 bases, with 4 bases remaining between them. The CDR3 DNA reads TGTGCCAGCAGCTTAAGTTCAGATACGCAGTATTTT. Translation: CASSLSSDTQYF.

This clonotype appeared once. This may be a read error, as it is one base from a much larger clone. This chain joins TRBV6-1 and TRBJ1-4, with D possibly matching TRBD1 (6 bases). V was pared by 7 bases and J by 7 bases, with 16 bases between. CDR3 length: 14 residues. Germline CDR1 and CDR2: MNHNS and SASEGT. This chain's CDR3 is CASNATGLFEKLFF. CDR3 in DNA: TGTGCCAGCAATGCCACAGGGTTGTTTGAAAAACTGTTTTTT.

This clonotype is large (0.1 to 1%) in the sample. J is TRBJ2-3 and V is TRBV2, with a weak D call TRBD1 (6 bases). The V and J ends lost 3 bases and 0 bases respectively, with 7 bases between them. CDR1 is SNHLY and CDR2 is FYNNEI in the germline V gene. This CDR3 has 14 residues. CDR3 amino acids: CASSEQGSTDTQYF. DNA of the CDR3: TGTGCCAGCAGTGAGCAGGGGAGCACAGATACGCAGTATTTT.

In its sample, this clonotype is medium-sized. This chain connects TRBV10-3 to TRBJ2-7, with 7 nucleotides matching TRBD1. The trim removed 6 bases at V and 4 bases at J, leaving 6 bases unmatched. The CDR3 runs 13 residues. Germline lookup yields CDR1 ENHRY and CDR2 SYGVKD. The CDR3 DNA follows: TGTGCCATCAGGACAGGGTCTGGGTACGAGCAGTACTTC. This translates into CAIRTGSGYEQYF.

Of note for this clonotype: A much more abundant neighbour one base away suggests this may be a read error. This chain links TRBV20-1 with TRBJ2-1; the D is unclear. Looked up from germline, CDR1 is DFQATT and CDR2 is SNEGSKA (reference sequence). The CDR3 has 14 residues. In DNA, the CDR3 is TGCAGTGCTAGAGATATCGGCTCCGACAATGAGCAGTTCTTC. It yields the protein CSARDIGSDNEQFF.

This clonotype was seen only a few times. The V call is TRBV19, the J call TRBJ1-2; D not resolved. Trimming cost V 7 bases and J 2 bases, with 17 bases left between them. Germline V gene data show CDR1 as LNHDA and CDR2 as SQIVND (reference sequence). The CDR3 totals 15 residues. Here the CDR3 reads CASTRSPTANYGYTF. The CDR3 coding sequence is TGTGCCAGTACCAGGTCCCCAACAGCAAACTATGGCTACACCTTC.

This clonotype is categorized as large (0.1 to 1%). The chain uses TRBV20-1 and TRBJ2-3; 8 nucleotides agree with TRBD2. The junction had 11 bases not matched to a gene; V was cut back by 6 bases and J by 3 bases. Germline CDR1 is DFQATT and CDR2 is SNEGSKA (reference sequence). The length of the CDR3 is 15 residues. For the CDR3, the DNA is TGCAGTGCCACTGGGGGCGGGGGGACTACAGATACGCAGTATTTT. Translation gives CSATGGGGTTDTQYF.

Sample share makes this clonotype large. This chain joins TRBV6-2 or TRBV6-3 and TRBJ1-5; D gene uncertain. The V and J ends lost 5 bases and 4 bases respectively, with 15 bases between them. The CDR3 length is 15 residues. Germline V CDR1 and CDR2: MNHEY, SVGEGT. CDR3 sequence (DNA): TGTGCCAGCAGTAGGAGTAGAGTCTGGAATCAGCCCCAGCATTTT. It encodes CASSRSRVWNQPQHF.

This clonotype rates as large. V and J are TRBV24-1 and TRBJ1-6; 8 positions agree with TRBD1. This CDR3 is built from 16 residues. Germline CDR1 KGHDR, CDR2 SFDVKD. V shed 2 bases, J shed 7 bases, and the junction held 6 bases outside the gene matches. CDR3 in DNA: TGTGCCACCAGTGATTCACGACAGGGGCTAAATTCACCCCTCCACTTT. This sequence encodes CATSDSRQGLNSPLHF.

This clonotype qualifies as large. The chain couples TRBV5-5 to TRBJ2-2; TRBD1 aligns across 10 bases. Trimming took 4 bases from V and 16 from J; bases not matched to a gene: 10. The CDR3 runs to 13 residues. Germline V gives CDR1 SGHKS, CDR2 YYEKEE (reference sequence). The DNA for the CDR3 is TGTGCCAGCAGCCGAGCCGGGACAGGGGACGGGTTTTTT. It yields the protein CASSRAGTGDGFF.